One sample yielded the 26 T cell receptor beta chains listed below, sequenced in a study of cytomegalovirus exposure and HLA in healthy donors. Researchers ran the PCR with 60 Vbeta and 13 Jbeta primers. Clones were sequenced by immunoSEQ multiplex PCR, and TCRdb holds only the in-frame ones, with some missing. This table holds 150,000 to 200,000 clones, around 62% found once. Sequenced sample: PBMCs. The receptors here all came from a man aged 35 to 55 in good health and CMV-seronegative.

Worth noting for this clone: At one end the junction does not follow the germline gene, possibly because of a read error. Other DNA sequences in this specimen translate into the identical CDR3. The rearrangement uses TRBV27 and TRBJ1-1; D is undetermined. The CDR3 runs 12 residues. From germline, CDR1 is MNHEY and CDR2 SMNVEV (reference sequence). The CDR3 protein is CASKAGLGEAFF. The DNA for the CDR3 is TGCGCCAGCAAGGCGGGCTTAGGTGAAGCTTTCTTT.

V gene TRBV6-4 combines with J gene TRBJ1-3; D may be TRBD1 (6 bases). CDR1 and CDR2 (germline): MRHNA, SNTAGT. Trimming shortened V by 4 bases and J by 0 bases, and 19 bases separated the two germline ends. There are 18 residues in the CDR3. As DNA, the CDR3 is TGTGCCAGCAGTGCCATATCCCAGGGGAAAAGCTCTGGAAACACCATATATTTT. Its translation: CASSAISQGKSSGNTIYF.

This clone was found a few times. The chain employs TRBV27 and TRBJ1-1; unclear D gene. V lost 2 bases and J 5 bases, leaving 9 bases between the germline ends. The V gene's germline CDR1 is MNHEY and CDR2 SMNVEV (reference sequence). The CDR3 totals 13 residues. CDR3 sequence: CASSLAGITEAFF. The CDR3 DNA sequence: TGTGCCAGCAGTTTAGCGGGGATTACTGAAGCTTTCTTT.

V and J are TRBV6-5 and TRBJ1-6, with 11 positions matching TRBD1. The germline CDR1 and CDR2 sequences are MNHEY and SVGAGI. The junction had 4 bases not matched to a gene; V was cut back by 2 bases and J by 7 bases. This CDR3 has 16 residues. Here the CDR3 DNA reads TGTGCCAGCAGTTACGTCGGGACAGGGGGGAATTCACCCCTCCACTTT. Amino acid sequence: CASSYVGTGGNSPLHF.

V gene TRBV2 combines with J gene TRBJ2-2, with 9 bases matching TRBD1. The germline V gene has CDR1 SNHLY and CDR2 FYNNEI. The V and J ends lost 8 bases and 8 bases, in that order; junction bases with no gene match: 15. The CDR3 loop spans 16 amino acids. CDR3: CASGSPGQGLWGELFF. The CDR3, as DNA: TGTGCCAGCGGGTCTCCGGGACAGGGATTATGGGGGGAGCTGTTTTTT.

The chain has TRBV9 and TRBJ1-2, with D perhaps matching TRBD1 (6 bases). The V gene's germline CDR1 is SGDLS and CDR2 YYNGEE. Trimming shortened V by 2 bases and J by 3 bases, and 8 bases separated the two germline ends. This CDR3 spans 13 amino acids. The CDR3 DNA is TGTGCCAGCAGCGTGGACAGTCACTATGGCTACACCTTC. It codes for CASSVDSHYGYTF.

The chain carries TRBV18 and TRBJ1-1, with 9 bases lining up with TRBD1. Trimming took 3 bases from V and 7 from J; bases not matched to a gene: 6. Germline assignment: CDR1 KGHSH and CDR2 LQKENI. This CDR3 comprises 14 residues. The chain's CDR3 is CASSPGTGSREAFF. The CDR3 DNA is TGTGCCAGCTCACCCGGGACAGGGTCTCGTGAAGCTTTCTTT.

This clone has just one count. The chain combines TRBV6-5 with TRBJ1-1, with a possible D match to TRBD1 (6 bases). Per germline, CDR1 MNHEY and CDR2 SVGAGI. The CDR3 extends over 11 amino acids. V lost 6 bases, J lost 9 bases, and 11 bases lay in between. The CDR3 region has the DNA TGTGCCAGCAGGTCAACAGGGAAAGCTTTCTTT. Its protein product is CASRSTGKAFF.

The chain combines TRBV5-4 with TRBJ1-4; 9 bases line up with TRBD1. V lost 3 bases and J lost 8; bases outside the gene matches: 5. This CDR3 is 14 amino acids long. Germline V gene sequence: CDR1 SGHNT, CDR2 YYREEE (reference sequence). The CDR3 DNA reads as TGTGCCAGCAGCTCGACAGGGGGTGGGGAAAAACTGTTTTTT. This codes for CASSSTGGGEKLFF.

The J gene is TRBJ2-3, the V gene TRBV7-2; the match to TRBD2 covers 8 bases. V was pared by 2 bases and J by 1 base, with 5 bases of the junction left unmatched. Germline V lookup: CDR1 SGHTA, CDR2 FQGNSA. CDR3 length: 16 residues. CDR3 nucleotide sequence: TGTGCCAGCAGCTTAACGGCGGGGGGCGGCACAGATACGCAGTATTTT. Encoded protein: CASSLTAGGGTDTQYF. Full variable domain (remainder filled in from reference TRBV7-2 and TRBJ2-3): GAGVSQSPSNKVTEKGKDVELRCDPISGHTALYWYRQSLGQGLEFLIYFQGNSAPDKSGLPSDRFSAERTGGSVSTLTIQRTQQEDSAVYLCASSLTAGGGTDTQYFGPGTRLTVL.

The V gene is TRBV27, the J gene TRBJ2-1; TRBD2 agrees at 7 bases. The CDR3 is made up of 14 amino acids. V lost 7 bases to trimming and J lost 0 bases; unmatched junction nucleotides: 3. The germline V gene has CDR1 MNHEY and CDR2 SMNVEV (reference sequence). The CDR3 region is CASKRTSSYNEQFF. CDR3 in DNA: TGTGCCAGCAAACGGACTAGCTCCTACAATGAGCAGTTCTTC.

V is TRBV5-1 and J is TRBJ2-5; 7 nucleotides line up with TRBD2. Germline V gives CDR1 SGHRS, CDR2 YFSETQ. J gave up 3 bases and V 3 bases, and 5 bases lay outside the gene matches. The length of the CDR3 is 14 residues. The CDR3 is CASSSGGEKETQYF. Here the CDR3 DNA reads TGCGCCAGCAGCTCGGGGGGAGAAAAAGAGACCCAGTACTTC.

The table lists this clone with a count of one. The chain carries TRBV7-3 and TRBJ2-1; perhaps TRBD1 as D (6 bases). CDR1 and CDR2 from the germline V gene are SGHTA and FQGTGA. CDR3 length equals 16 residues. V lost 6 bases, J lost 6 bases, and 21 bases lay in between. CDR3 sequence reads: CASSQGGGKGSNEQFF. CDR3 in DNA: TGTGCCAGCAGTCAAGGGGGTGGGAAGGGCTCCAATGAGCAGTTCTTC.

This chain uses TRBV5-1 with TRBJ1-2, with 12 bases that match TRBD1. CDR1 is SGHRS, CDR2 YFSETQ, per germline. The CDR3 sequence is 15 residues long. The V segment lost 1 base and the J segment 6 bases; nucleotides outside the gene matches: 4. In DNA form, the CDR3 reads TGCGCCAGCAGCTTGCTGGGACAGGGGGCTGATGGCTACACCTTC. Translated, it gives CASSLLGQGADGYTF.

A few counts support this clone. The chain joins TRBV11-3 to TRBJ2-1; TRBD2 agrees at 14 bases. This CDR3 comprises 14 residues. Germline V gene lookup returns CDR1 SGHNT and CDR2 YENEEA. V was clipped by 5 bases and J by 10 bases; unmatched bases: 4. The DNA of the CDR3 is TGTGCCAGCAGCCCCCGGACTAGCGGGGGGGAGCAGTTCTTC. Its translation: CASSPRTSGGEQFF. Full variable domain (remainder filled in from reference TRBV11-3 and TRBJ2-1): EAGVVQSPRYKIIEKKQPVAFWCNPISGHNTLYWYLQNLGQGPELLIRYENEEAVDDSQLPKDRFSAERLKGVDSTLKIQPAELGDSAVYLCASSPRTSGGEQFFGPGTRLTVL.

This clone is a singleton in its sample. The V call is TRBV27, the J call TRBJ2-7; no clear D gene. Germline V lookup: CDR1 MNHEY, CDR2 SMNVEV (reference sequence). The CDR3 has 15 amino acids. V lost 3 bases and J lost 2, with 14 bases in between. The CDR3 reads CASSLGAREPYEQYF. The CDR3 DNA is TGTGCCAGCAGTTTGGGCGCGAGAGAACCCTACGAGCAGTACTTC.

V usage is TRBV6-5 and J usage is TRBJ2-2; D is perhaps TRBD1 (6 bases). V was pared by 4 bases and J by 3 bases, with 12 bases between. This CDR3 region has 15 residues. CDR1 and CDR2 (germline): MNHEY, SVGAGI. The CDR3 spells CASSSETGDTGELFF. The CDR3 nucleotides read TGTGCCAGCAGTTCAGAGACAGGTGACACCGGGGAGCTGTTTTTT.

CDR3 sequence reads: CASSPEAGLSYEQYF. The CDR3, as DNA: TGTGCCAGCAGTCCGGAGGCGGGCCTCTCCTACGAGCAGTACTTC. V is TRBV2 and J is TRBJ2-7; the D gene is possibly TRBD2 (5 bases). The CDR3 covers 15 residues. Germline CDR1 is SNHLY and CDR2 is FYNNEI. Deletions cut 5 bases from V and 0 bases from J, with 14 bases between.

This clone was seen a single time. The CDR3 loop reads CASSFLNTGELFF. The CDR3 DNA sequence: TGTGCCAGCAGCTTTCTGAACACCGGGGAGCTGTTTTTT. V and J are TRBV11-3 and TRBJ2-2, with D hard to call. V gave up 3 bases and J gave up 1 base, with 3 bases separating them. Germline CDR1 SGHNT, CDR2 YENEEA. The length of the CDR3 is 13 residues. Looking up the rest from reference TRBV11-3 and TRBJ2-2 gives the full variable domain: EAGVVQSPRYKIIEKKQPVAFWCNPISGHNTLYWYLQNLGQGPELLIRYENEEAVDDSQLPKDRFSAERLKGVDSTLKIQPAELGDSAVYLCASSFLNTGELFFGEGSRLTVL.

The chain recombines TRBV6-4 with TRBJ2-1; 11 bases agree with TRBD2. From germline, CDR1 is MRHNA and CDR2 SNTAGT. Germline trimming cut 0 bases from V and 9 bases from J; bases unmatched to any gene: 7. The CDR3 loop spans 16 amino acids. CDR3 amino acids: CASSDSVSGRAIEQFF. DNA for the CDR3: TGTGCCAGCAGTGACTCGGTTAGCGGGAGGGCCATTGAGCAGTTCTTC.

This clone was picked up a small number of times. A junction end diverges from the germline sequence, so it may reflect a read error. This sequence joins TRBV7-9 and TRBJ2-7; TRBD2 matches at 12 bases. This CDR3 comprises 17 residues. From germline, CDR1 is SEHNR and CDR2 FQNEAQ (reference sequence). This CDR3 is CSSSQSRASGRAGEQYF. CDR3 in DNA: TGTTCCAGCAGCCAAAGCCGGGCTAGCGGGAGGGCCGGCGAGCAGTACTTC.

This clone was detected only a few times. The chain employs TRBV23-1 and TRBJ2-2; tentative D call: TRBD2 (6 bases). TRBV23-1 has ORF status, its function being uncertain. The CDR3 is 15 residues long. V shed 4 bases and J shed 6 bases, with 15 bases lying between them. This CDR3 reads CASSLRDSRAGELFF. Written as DNA, the CDR3 is TGCGCCAGCAGTCTACGGGACTCTAGGGCCGGGGAGCTGTTTTTT.

The chain joins TRBV19 to TRBJ1-6, with D perhaps TRBD1 (6 bases). The V gene's germline CDR1 is LNHDA and CDR2 SQIVND (reference sequence). This CDR3 region has 14 residues. V dropped 4 bases and J dropped 4 bases, with 8 bases sitting between them. For the CDR3, the DNA is TGTGCCAGTAGTACGGGACAATATAATTCACCCCTCCACTTT. Residues: CASSTGQYNSPLHF.

V and J are TRBV6-5 and TRBJ1-2; possible D gene TRBD1, 6 bases. Per the germline V gene, CDR1 is MNHEY and CDR2 is SVGAGI. CDR3 length equals 14 residues. Trimming shortened V by 10 bases and J by 3 bases, and 18 bases separated the two germline ends. CDR3 amino acids: CATRDEGDDYGYTF. The CDR3 bases are TGTGCCACTAGGGATGAGGGGGATGACTATGGCTACACCTTC.

The chain uses TRBV9 and TRBJ2-3; D gene unclear. This CDR3 region has 12 residues. Trimming shortened V by 4 bases and J by 0 bases, and 3 bases separated the two germline ends. Germline CDR1 SGDLS, CDR2 YYNGEE. CDR3 in amino acids: CASSPSTDTQYF. CDR3 sequence (DNA): TGTGCCAGCAGCCCTAGCACAGATACGCAGTATTTT.

The chain combines TRBV7-8 with TRBJ1-5, with D hard to call. Germline CDR1 SGHVS, CDR2 FQNEAQ. V was trimmed by 5 bases and J by 4 bases, leaving 9 bases between them. The CDR3 consists of 13 residues. CDR3 in amino acids: CASSEYGNQPQHF. DNA for the CDR3: TGTGCCAGCAGCGAGTACGGGAATCAGCCCCAGCATTTT.